One sample yielded the 19 T cell receptor beta chains listed below, sequenced in a study of blood T cell repertoires in COVID-19. The assay was immunoSEQ multiplex PCR, and TCRdb's table has in-frame clones only and misses some. The sample has nearly 300,000 clones, about four fifths seen once. The sequenced material came from peripheral blood. The receptors here all came from a human donor with COVID-19, enrolled during active disease. The donor label of this sample is uncertain.

This chain joins TRBV28 and TRBJ2-7, with D maybe TRBD1 (5 bases). Looked up from germline, CDR1 is MDHEN and CDR2 is SYDVKM. Trimming pared 4 bases from V and 2 bases from J, leaving 12 bases between. This CDR3 is 14 amino acids long. DNA of the CDR3: TGTGCCAGCAGTTCAGGACATTCTCCCTACGAGCAGTACTTC. This gives the protein CASSSGHSPYEQYF.

The V call is TRBV19, the J call TRBJ2-5; TRBD1 agrees at 10 bases. The ends lost 4 bases at V and 5 bases at J; junction bases unmatched: 10. The CDR3 covers 16 residues. Germline CDR1 reads LNHDA; CDR2 reads SQIVND (reference sequence). The CDR3 DNA sequence: TGTGCCAGTAGTACGCGACGCCGGGACAGGGGCGAGACCCAGTACTTC. This translates into CASSTRRRDRGETQYF.

The chain recombines TRBV27 with TRBJ1-1; D is uncertain. The CDR3 runs 14 residues. V lost 1 base and J lost 1, with 7 bases in between. CDR1 and CDR2 (germline): MNHEY, SMNVEV (reference sequence). The CDR3 sequence: CASSLLGTNTEAFF. CDR3 nucleotides: TGTGCCAGCAGTTTATTGGGCACGAACACTGAAGCTTTCTTT.

V usage is TRBV19 and J usage is TRBJ2-2; TRBD2 matches at 8 bases. This CDR3 region has 16 residues. Looked up from germline, CDR1 is LNHDA and CDR2 is SQIVND (reference sequence). The V and J ends lost 5 bases and 5 bases, in that order; junction bases with no gene match: 10. The CDR3 spells CASSSGAGVRTGELFF. In nucleotides, the CDR3 is TGTGCCAGTAGTTCAGGAGCGGGAGTCCGAACCGGGGAGCTGTTTTTT.

This chain links TRBV19 with TRBJ2-2; D perhaps matches TRBD2 (6 bases). Germline V gene lookup returns CDR1 LNHDA and CDR2 SQIVND (reference sequence). V was shortened by 6 bases and J by 1 base, with 12 bases between the two germline ends. CDR3 size: 15 residues. CDR3 in DNA: TGTGCCAGTAGGAGGGGCGGGATGAACACCGGGGAGCTGTTTTTT. It codes for CASRRGGMNTGELFF. Variable domain in full (rest from reference TRBV19 and TRBJ2-2): DGGITQSPKYLFRKEGQNVTLSCEQNLNHDAMYWYRQDPGQGLRLIYYSQIVNDFQKGDIAEGYSVSREKKESFPLTVTSAQKNPTAFYLCASRRGGMNTGELFFGEGSRLTVL.

J is TRBJ1-2 and V is TRBV15, with TRBD1 identical over 8 bases. The germline V gene encodes CDR1 LNHNV and CDR2 YYDKDF (reference sequence). The CDR3 is 14 amino acids. Trimming took 3 bases from V and 8 from J; bases not matched to a gene: 8. CDR3 residues: CATSSTDRGDGYTF. The CDR3 nucleotides are TGTGCCACCAGCAGTACTGACAGGGGAGACGGCTACACCTTC. The full variable domain, in which reference TRBV15 and TRBJ1-2 provide the parts outside the CDR3, is DAMVIQNPRYQVTQFGKPVTLSCSQTLNHNVMYWYQQKSSQAPKLLFHYYDKDFNNEADTPDNFQSRRPNTSFCFLDIRSPGLGDTAMYLCATSSTDRGDGYTFGSGTRLTVV.

V gene TRBV7-9 combines with J gene TRBJ1-5; possible D gene TRBD1, 6 bases. Germline-derived CDR1 and CDR2 are SEHNR and FQNEAQ (reference sequence). The V end lost 3 bases, the J end lost 3 bases, and 12 bases lay between the germline ends. The CDR3 runs to 15 residues. CDR3 sequence: CASSFNAGANQPQHF. The CDR3 DNA reads as TGTGCCAGCAGCTTTAACGCAGGGGCCAATCAGCCCCAGCATTTT.

This clone has a handful of counts. The chain has TRBV5-1 and TRBJ2-1; 10 nucleotides match TRBD1. Germline V gives CDR1 SGHRS, CDR2 YFSETQ. This CDR3 is built from 14 residues. The V gene end was trimmed by 3 bases and the J gene end by 11 bases; junction bases not matched to a gene: 8. The CDR3 region is CASSSGTGEEKQFF. DNA of the CDR3: TGCGCCAGCAGCTCCGGGACAGGGGAAGAAAAGCAGTTCTTC.

The V gene is TRBV23-1, the J gene TRBJ1-1; D unresolved. TRBV23-1 is reported as an ORF; its role is uncertain. This CDR3 is built from 14 residues. Trimming cost V 4 bases and J 1 base, with 10 bases left between them. In DNA, the CDR3 is TGCGCCAGCAGTCGACCGACGGGGAACACTGAAGCTTTCTTT. It yields the protein CASSRPTGNTEAFF.

V gene TRBV7-2 combines with J gene TRBJ1-6; possible D gene TRBD1, 6 bases. V lost 5 bases and J lost 9, with 20 bases in between. The V gene's germline CDR1 is SGHTA and CDR2 FQGNSA. The CDR3 covers 16 residues. Here the CDR3 reads CASSLINRAPGSPLHF. CDR3 in DNA: TGTGCCAGCAGCCTAATCAACAGGGCCCCGGGTTCACCCCTCCACTTT.

The chain is built from TRBV28 and TRBJ2-3; TRBD2 aligns across 13 bases. With V trimmed by 6 bases and J by 1 base, 16 bases remained unmatched. This CDR3 contains 20 residues. Germline V gives CDR1 MDHEN, CDR2 SYDVKM. The CDR3 is CASSPPRGGLAGRGTDTQYF. Written as DNA, the CDR3 is TGTGCCAGCAGCCCCCCCAGGGGGGGACTAGCGGGGAGGGGCACAGATACGCAGTATTTT.

The chain recombines TRBV28 with TRBJ2-1, with 10 nucleotides matching TRBD1. Germline values: CDR1 MDHEN, CDR2 SYDVKM. V lost 8 bases to trimming and J lost 6 bases; unmatched junction nucleotides: 13. The CDR3 is 16 residues long. The CDR3 is CASLAWTGGSSNEQFF. For the CDR3, the DNA is TGTGCCAGCTTAGCATGGACAGGGGGGAGTAGCAATGAGCAGTTCTTC.

This clone was detected once. The chain carries TRBV19 and TRBJ1-1, with no clear D. CDR1 LNHDA and CDR2 SQIVND come from the germline V gene (reference sequence). The CDR3 is made up of 11 amino acids. V was pared by 7 bases and J by 1 base, with 4 bases between. The CDR3 coding sequence is TGTGCCAGTAAACAGAACACTGAAGCTTTCTTT. It codes for CASKQNTEAFF.

This rearrangement joins TRBV6-2 or TRBV6-3 to TRBJ2-5; 7 bases agree with TRBD2. The CDR3 consists of 19 residues. V trimming: 6 bases; J trimming: 3 bases; junction bases outside the gene matches: 22. Germline V lookup: CDR1 MNHEY, CDR2 SVGEGT. The chain's CDR3 is CASSPDGRLAARGKETQYF. The CDR3 DNA sequence: TGTGCCAGCAGCCCGGACGGGAGACTAGCAGCAAGAGGGAAAGAGACCCAGTACTTC.

This chain uses TRBV5-8 with TRBJ2-7, with D unresolved. Trimming stripped 4 bases from V and 5 bases from J, with 10 bases between. The CDR3 has 12 residues. Germline loops: CDR1 SGHTS, CDR2 YDEGEE. CDR3 residues: CASSPRRDEQYF. As DNA, the CDR3 is TGTGCCAGCAGCCCGCGGCGCGACGAGCAGTACTTC.

CDR3 in DNA: TGTGCCAGCAGCGGGATCAGGGGTACGCAGTATTTT. Translating it yields CASSGIRGTQYF. The V call is TRBV7-2, the J call TRBJ2-3, with a weak D call TRBD1 (6 bases). The V end was cut by 5 bases, the J end by 8 bases, with 11 bases between. The CDR3 is made up of 12 amino acids. Germline assignment: CDR1 SGHTA and CDR2 FQGNSA.

The rearrangement uses TRBV30 and TRBJ2-5; perhaps TRBD1 as D (5 bases). The V end lost 2 bases, the J end lost 1 base, and 11 bases lay between the germline ends. Germline V gives CDR1 GTSNPN, CDR2 SVGIG (reference sequence). The length of the CDR3 is 14 residues. The CDR3 sequence is CAWSRQTLQETQYF. CDR3 in DNA: TGTGCCTGGAGTCGACAGACTCTCCAAGAGACCCAGTACTTC.

The gene calls are TRBV28 and TRBJ2-4; 7 positions agree with TRBD1. CDR1 MDHEN and CDR2 SYDVKM come from the germline V gene. V lost 4 bases and J lost 6; bases outside the gene matches: 9. CDR3 length: 15 residues. The chain's CDR3 is CASSWGQSELNIQYF. CDR3 in DNA: TGTGCCAGCAGTTGGGGACAGTCTGAGTTAAACATTCAGTACTTC.

The chain carries TRBV30 and TRBJ1-1, with D hard to call. The germline CDR1 and CDR2 sequences are GTSNPN and SVGIG (reference sequence). This CDR3 is built from 10 residues. Trimming stripped 1 base from V and 8 bases from J, with 5 bases between. CDR3 coding DNA: TGTGCCTGGAGTGCCGGGGAAGCTTTCTTT. It translates to CAWSAGEAFF. The entire variable domain, with the rest obtained from reference TRBV30 and TRBJ1-1, is as follows: SQTIHQWPATLVQPVGSPLSLECTVEGTSNPNLYWYRQAAGRGLQLLFYSVGIGQISSEVPQNLSASRPQDRQFILSSKKLLLSDSGFYLCAWSAGEAFFGQGTRLTVV.